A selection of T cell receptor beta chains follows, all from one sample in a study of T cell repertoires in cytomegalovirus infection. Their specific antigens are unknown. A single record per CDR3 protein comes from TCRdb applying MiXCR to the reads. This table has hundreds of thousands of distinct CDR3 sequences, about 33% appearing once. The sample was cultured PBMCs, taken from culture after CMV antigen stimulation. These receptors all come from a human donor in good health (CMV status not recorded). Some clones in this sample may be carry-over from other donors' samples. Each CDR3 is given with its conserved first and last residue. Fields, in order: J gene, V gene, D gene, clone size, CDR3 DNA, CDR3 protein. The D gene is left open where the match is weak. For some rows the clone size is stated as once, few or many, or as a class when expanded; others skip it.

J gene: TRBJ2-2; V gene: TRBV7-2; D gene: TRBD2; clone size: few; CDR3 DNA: TGTGCCAGCAGCCACACATTACTAGCGGGCCTGAACACCGGGGAGCTGTTTTTT; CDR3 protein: CASSHTLLAGLNTGELFF
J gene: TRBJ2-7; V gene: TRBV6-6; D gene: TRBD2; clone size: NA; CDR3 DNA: TGTGCCATACTAGCGGGAGGAAACGAGCAGTACTTC; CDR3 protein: CAILAGGNEQYF
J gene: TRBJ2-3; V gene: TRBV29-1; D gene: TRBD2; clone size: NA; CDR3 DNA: TGCAGCGGTAGCGGGAGTGGAGATACGCAGTATTTT; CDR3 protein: CSGSGSGDTQYF
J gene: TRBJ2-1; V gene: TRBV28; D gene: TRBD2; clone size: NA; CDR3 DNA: TGTGCCAGCAGTCCAATAGCGGGAGGGGGAAATGAGCAGTTCTTC; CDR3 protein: CASSPIAGGGNEQFF
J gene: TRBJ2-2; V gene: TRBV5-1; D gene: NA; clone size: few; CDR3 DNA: TGCGCCAGCAGTCGGGACTTCACCGGGGAGCTGTTTTTT; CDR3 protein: CASSRDFTGELFF
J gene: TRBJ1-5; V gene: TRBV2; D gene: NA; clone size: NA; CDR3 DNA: TGTGCCAGCAGCGTCCCGGTAGTAGGGCCCCAGCATTTT; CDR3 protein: CASSVPVVGPQHF
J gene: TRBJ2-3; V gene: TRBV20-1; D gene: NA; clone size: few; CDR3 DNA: TGCAGTGCTAGAGATCCCCGGGGCACAGATACGCAGTATTTT; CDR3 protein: CSARDPRGTDTQYF
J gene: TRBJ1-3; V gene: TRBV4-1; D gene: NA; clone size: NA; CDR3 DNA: TGCGCCAGCAGCCATATTGCAGGGGCTGGAAACACCATATATTTT; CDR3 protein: CASSHIAGAGNTIYF
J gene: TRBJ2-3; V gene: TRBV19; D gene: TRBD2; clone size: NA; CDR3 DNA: TGTGCCAGTAGTATAGGGACTAGCGGGACGCACGATACGCAGTATTTT; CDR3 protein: CASSIGTSGTHDTQYF
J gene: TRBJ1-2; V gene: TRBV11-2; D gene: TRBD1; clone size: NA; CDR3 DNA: TGTGCCAGCAGCTTAGTGGACAGGATTGGCGATGGCTACACCTTC; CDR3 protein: CASSLVDRIGDGYTF
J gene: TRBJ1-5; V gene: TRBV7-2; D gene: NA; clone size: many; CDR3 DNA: TGTGCCAGCAGCCTTACGTTCGGGAGAAGCAATCAGCCCCAGCATTTT; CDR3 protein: CASSLTFGRSNQPQHF
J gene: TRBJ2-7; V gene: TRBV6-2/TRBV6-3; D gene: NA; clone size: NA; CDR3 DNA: TGTGCCAGCAGTTACTCGATAACCTACGAGCAGTACTTC; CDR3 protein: CASSYSITYEQYF
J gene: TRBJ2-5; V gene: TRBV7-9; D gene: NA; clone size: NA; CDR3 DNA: TGTGCCTGTGGCCGGGCAGCACCAGCCGAGACCCAGTACTTC; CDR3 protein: CACGRAAPAETQYF
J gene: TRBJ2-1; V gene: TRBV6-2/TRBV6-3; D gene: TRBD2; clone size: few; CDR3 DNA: TGTGCCAGCAGCCAACTAGCGGGATTCTACAATGAGCAGTTCTTC; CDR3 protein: CASSQLAGFYNEQFF
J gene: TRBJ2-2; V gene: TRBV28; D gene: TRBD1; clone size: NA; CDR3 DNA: TGTGCCAGCAGATTACCAGCACAGGGGCCTTCGGTGGAGCTGTTTTTT; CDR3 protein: CASRLPAQGPSVELFF
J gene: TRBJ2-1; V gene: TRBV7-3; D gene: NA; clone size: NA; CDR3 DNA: TGTGCCAGCAGCTTAGGGGTGTCCAGAGAGCAGTTCTTC; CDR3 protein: CASSLGVSREQFF
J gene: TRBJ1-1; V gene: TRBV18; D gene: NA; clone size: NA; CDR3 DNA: TGTGCCAGCCCCAAACCCTGGTCCGGGGGGGCGAACACTGAAGCTTTCTTT; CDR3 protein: CASPKPWSGGANTEAFF
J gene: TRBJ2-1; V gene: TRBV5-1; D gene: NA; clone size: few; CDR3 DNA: TGCGCCAGCAGCTTTTTTGGAGGGGACAATGAGCAGTTCTTC; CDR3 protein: CASSFFGGDNEQFF
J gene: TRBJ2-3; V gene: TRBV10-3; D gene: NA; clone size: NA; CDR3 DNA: TGTGCCATCAGTGGCGCTAAGCGGTTCACAGATACGCAGTATTTT; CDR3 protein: CAISGAKRFTDTQYF
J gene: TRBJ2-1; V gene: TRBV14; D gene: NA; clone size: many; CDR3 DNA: TGTGCCAGCAGCTTGGGCCCGGGACTCCTACCCGGTGAGCAGTTCTTC; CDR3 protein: CASSLGPGLLPGEQFF
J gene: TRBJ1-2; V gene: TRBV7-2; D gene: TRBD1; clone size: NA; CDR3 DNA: TGTGCCAGCAGGCCAGGGGGGGATTCTGGCTACACCTTC; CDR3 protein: CASRPGGDSGYTF
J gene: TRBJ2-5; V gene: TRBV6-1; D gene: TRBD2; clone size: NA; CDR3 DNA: TGTGCCAGCAGTGAGGCTCTAGCGGGAGGGGGGCAAGAGACCCAGTACTTC; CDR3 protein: CASSEALAGGGQETQYF
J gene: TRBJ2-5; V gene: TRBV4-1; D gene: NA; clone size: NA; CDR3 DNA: TGCGCCAGCAGCCAAGGGCTAATGGAGACCCAGTACTTC; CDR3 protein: CASSQGLMETQYF
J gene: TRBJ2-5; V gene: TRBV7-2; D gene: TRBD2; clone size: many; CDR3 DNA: TGTGCCAGCAGCCCTCGGACTAGCGGGAGAGGAGAGACCCAGTACTTC; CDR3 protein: CASSPRTSGRGETQYF